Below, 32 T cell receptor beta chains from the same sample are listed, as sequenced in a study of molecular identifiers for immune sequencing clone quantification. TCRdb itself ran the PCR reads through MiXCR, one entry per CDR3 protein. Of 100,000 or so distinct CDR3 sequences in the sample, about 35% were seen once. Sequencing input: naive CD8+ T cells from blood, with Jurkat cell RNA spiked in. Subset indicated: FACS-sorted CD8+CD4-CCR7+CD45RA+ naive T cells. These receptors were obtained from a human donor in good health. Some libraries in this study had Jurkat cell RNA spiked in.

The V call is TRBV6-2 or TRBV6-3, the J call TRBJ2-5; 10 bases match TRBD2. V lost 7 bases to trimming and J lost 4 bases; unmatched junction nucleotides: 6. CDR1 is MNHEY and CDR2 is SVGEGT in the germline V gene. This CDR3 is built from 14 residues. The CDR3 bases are TGTGCCAGCACCAGCGGGAGGGCCGGAGAGACCCAGTACTTC. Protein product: CASTSGRAGETQYF.

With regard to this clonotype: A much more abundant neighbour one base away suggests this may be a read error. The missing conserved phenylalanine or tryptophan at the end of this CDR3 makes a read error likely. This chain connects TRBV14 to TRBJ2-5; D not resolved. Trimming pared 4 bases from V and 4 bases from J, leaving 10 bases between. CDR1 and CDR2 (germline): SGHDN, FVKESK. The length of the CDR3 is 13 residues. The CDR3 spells CASSRWEGETQYS. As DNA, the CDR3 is TGTGCCAGCAGCCGTTGGGAAGGAGAGACCCAGTACTCC.

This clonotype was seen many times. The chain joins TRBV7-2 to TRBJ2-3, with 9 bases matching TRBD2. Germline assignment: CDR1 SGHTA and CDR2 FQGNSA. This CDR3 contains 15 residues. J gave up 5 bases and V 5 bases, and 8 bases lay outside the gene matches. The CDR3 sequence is CASSAEREAGDTQYF. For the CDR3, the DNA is TGTGCCAGCAGCGCCGAGCGGGAGGCCGGAGATACGCAGTATTTT.

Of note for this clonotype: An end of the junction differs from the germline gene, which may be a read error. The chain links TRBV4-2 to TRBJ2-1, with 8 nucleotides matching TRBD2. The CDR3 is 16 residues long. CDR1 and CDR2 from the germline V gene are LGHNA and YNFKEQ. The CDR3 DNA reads TGTGCCAGCAGCCAAGATCTGGCGGGAGGCCCGGGCGAGCGGTTCTTC. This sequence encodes CASSQDLAGGPGERFF.

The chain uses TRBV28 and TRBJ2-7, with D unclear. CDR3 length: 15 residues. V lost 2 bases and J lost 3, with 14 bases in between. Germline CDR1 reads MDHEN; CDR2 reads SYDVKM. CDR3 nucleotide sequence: TGTGCCAGCAGTTTAAGCCTCCCGGGCGGCTACGAGCAGTACTTC. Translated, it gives CASSLSLPGGYEQYF.

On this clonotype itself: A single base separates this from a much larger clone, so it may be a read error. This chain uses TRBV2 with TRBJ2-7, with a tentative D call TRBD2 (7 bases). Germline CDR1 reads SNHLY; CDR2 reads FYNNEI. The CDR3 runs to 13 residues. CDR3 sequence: CATLTGRGYELYF. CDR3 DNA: TGTGCCACCCTAACAGGGAGGGGATACGAGCTGTACTTC.

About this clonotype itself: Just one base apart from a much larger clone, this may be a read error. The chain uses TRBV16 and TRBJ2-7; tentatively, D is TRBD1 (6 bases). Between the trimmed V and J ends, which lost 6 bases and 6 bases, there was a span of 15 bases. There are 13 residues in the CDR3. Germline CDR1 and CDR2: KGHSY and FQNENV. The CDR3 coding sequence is TGTGCCAGCAGTCTAGAACAGGGAACCGAGCAGTACTTC. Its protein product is CASSLEQGTEQYF.

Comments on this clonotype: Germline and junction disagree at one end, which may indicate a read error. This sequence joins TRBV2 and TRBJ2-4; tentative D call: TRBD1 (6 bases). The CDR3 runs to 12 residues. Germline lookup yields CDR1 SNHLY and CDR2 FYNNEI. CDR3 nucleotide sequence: TGTGCCAGCATGACGAGCAGGGACATTCGGTACTTC. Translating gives CASMTSRDIRYF.

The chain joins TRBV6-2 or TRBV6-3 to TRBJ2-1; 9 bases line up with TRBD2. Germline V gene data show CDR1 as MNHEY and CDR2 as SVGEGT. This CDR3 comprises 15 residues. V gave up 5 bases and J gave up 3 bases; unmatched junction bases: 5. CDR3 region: CASSEIAGDYNEQFF. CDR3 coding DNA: TGTGCCAGCAGTGAGATAGCGGGAGACTACAATGAGCAGTTCTTC.

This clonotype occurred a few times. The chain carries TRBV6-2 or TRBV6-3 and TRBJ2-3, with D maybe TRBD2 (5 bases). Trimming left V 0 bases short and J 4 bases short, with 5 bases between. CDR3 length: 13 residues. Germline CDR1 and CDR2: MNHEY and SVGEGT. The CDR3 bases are TGTGCCAGCAGTTACTCGAGGGCAGATACGCAGTATTTT. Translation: CASSYSRADTQYF.

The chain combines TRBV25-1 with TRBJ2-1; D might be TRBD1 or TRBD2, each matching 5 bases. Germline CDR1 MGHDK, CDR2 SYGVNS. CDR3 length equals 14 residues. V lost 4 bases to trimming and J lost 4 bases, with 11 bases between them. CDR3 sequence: CASSVFGAYNEQFF. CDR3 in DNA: TGTGCCAGCAGTGTCTTCGGGGCTTACAATGAGCAGTTCTTC.

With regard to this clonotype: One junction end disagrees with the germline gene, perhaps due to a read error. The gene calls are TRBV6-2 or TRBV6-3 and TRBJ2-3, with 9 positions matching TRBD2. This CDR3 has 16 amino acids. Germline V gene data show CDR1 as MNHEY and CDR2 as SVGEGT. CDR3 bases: TGTGCCAGCAGCCCCATTCGGGTAGCGGGAGCAGAAACGCAGTATTTT. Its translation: CASSPIRVAGAETQYF.

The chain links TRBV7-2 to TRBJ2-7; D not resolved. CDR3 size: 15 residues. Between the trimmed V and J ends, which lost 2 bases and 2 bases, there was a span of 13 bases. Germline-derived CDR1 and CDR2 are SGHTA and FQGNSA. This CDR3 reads CASSLIADGPYEQYF. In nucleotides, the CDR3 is TGTGCCAGCAGCTTAATTGCCGACGGCCCCTACGAGCAGTACTTC.

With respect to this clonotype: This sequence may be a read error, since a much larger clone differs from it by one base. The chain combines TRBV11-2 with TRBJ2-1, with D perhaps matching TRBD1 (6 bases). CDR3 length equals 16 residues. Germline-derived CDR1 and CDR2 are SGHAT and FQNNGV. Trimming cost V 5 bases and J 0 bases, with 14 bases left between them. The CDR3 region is CASSIGGYSSYNEQFF. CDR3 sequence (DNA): TGTGCCAGCAGCATAGGGGGTTACAGCTCCTACAATGAGCAGTTCTTC.

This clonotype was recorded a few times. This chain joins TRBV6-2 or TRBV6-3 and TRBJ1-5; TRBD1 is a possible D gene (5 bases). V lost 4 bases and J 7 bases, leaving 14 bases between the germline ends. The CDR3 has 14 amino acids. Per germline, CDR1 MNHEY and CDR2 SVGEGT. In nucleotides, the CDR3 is TGTGCCAGCAGTTCAGGCGGGGGATGGCAGCCCCAGCATTTT. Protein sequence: CASSSGGGWQPQHF.

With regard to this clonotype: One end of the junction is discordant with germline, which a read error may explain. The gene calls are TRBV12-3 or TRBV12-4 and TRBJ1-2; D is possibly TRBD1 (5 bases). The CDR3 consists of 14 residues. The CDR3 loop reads CASSPFLGLWGEDF. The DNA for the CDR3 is TGTGCCAGCAGTCCATTTTTGGGGCTTTGGGGGGAGGACTTC.

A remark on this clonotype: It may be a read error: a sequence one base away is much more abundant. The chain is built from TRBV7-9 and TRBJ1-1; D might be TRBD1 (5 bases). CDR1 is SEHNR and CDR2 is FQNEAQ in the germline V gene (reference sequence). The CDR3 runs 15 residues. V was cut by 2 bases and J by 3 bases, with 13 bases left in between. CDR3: CASSLLAGLYTEAFF. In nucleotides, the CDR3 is TGTGCCAGCAGCTTATTGGCAGGGTTGTACACTGAAGCTTTCTTT.

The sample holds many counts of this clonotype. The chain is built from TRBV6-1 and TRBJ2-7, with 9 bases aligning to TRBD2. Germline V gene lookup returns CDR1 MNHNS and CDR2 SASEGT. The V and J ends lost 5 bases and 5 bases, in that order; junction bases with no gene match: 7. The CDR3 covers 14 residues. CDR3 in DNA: TGTGCCAGCAGTTTTAGCGGGAGTCTCAACGAGCAGTACTTC. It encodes CASSFSGSLNEQYF.

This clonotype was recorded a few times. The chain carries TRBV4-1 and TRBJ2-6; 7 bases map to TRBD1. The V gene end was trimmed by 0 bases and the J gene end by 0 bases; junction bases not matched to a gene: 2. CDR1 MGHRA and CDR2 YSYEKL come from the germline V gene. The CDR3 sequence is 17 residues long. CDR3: CASSQEDRASGANVLTF. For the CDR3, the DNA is TGCGCCAGCAGCCAAGAAGACAGGGCCTCTGGGGCCAACGTCCTGACTTTC.

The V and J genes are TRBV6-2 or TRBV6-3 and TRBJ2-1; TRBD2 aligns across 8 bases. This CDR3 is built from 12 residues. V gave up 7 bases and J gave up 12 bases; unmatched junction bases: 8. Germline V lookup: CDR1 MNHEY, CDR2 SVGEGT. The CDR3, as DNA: TGTGCCAGCAACGGACTAGCTGGTGTGCAGTTCTTC. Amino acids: CASNGLAGVQFF.

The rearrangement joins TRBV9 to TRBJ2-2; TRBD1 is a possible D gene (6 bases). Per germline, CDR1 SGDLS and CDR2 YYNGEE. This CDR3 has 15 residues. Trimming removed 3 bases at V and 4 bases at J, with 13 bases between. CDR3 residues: CASSAQGSGTGELFF. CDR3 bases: TGTGCCAGCAGCGCCCAGGGGAGCGGCACCGGGGAGCTGTTTTTT.

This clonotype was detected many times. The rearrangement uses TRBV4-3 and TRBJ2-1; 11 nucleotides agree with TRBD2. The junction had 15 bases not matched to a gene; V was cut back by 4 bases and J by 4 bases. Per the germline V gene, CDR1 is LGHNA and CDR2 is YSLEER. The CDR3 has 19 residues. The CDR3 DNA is TGCGCCAGCAGCCCCGGTGGGCTAGCGGGAGGAAGATCGTACAATGAGCAGTTCTTC. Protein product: CASSPGGLAGGRSYNEQFF.

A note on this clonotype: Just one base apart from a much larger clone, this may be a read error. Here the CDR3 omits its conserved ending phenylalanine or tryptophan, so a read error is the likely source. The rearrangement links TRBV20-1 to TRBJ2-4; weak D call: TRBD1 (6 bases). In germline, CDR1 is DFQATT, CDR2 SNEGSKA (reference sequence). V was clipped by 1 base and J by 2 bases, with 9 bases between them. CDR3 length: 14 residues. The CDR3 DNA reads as TGCAGTGCTAGAGTCGGACAGACCAAAAACATTCAGTACATC. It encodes CSARVGQTKNIQYI.

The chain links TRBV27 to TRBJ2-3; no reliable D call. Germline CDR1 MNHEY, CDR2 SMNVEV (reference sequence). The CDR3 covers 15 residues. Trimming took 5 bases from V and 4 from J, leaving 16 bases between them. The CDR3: CASSIRPLGADTQYF. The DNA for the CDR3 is TGTGCCAGCAGTATAAGGCCCCTAGGAGCAGATACGCAGTATTTT.

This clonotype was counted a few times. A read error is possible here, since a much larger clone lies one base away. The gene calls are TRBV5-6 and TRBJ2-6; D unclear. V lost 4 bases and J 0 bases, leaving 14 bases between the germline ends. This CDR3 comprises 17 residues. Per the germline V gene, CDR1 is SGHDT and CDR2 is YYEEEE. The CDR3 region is CASSLPGSYSGANVLTF. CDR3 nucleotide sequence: TGTGCCAGCAGCCTCCCGGGCTCCTACTCTGGGGCCAACGTCCTGACTTTC.

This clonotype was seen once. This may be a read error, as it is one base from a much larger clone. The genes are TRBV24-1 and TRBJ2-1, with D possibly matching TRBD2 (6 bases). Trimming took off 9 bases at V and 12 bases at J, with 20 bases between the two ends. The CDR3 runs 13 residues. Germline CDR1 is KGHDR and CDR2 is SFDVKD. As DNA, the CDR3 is TGTGCCACCCGGGACTTAATCCTCGGTGGGCAGTTCTTC. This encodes CATRDLILGGQFF.

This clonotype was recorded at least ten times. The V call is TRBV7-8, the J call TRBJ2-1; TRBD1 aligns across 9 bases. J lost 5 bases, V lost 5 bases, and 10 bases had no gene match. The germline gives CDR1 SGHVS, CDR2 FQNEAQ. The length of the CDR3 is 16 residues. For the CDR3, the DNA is TGTGCCAGCAGCATTCGGGACAGGGAGTCCCACAATGAGCAGTTCTTC. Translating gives CASSIRDRESHNEQFF.

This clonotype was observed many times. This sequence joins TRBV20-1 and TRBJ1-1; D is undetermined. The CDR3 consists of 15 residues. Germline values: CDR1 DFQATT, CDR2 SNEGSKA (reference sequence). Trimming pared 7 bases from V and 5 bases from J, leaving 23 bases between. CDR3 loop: CSVPPGEPLHTEAFF. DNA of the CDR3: TGCAGTGTTCCCCCCGGGGAACCACTGCATACTGAAGCTTTCTTT.

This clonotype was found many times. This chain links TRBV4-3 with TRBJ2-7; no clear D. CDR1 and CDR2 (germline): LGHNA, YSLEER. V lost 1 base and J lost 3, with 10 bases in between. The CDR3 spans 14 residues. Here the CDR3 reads CASSQGSVVYEQYF. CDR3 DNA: TGCGCCAGCAGCCAAGGGTCGGTCGTCTACGAGCAGTACTTC.

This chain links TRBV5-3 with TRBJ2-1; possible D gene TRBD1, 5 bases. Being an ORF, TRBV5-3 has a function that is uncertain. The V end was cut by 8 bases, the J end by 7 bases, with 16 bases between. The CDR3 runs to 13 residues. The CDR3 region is CASLKTEQNEQFF. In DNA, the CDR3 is TGTGCCAGCTTGAAGACAGAACAAAATGAGCAGTTCTTC.

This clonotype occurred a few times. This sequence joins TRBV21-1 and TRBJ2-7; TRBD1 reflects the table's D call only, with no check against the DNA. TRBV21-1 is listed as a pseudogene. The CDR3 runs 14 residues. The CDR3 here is CASSRHRWNDEQYF. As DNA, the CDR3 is TGTGCCAGCAGCAGGCACAGGTGGAATGACGAGCAGTACTTC.

In DNA, the CDR3 is TGTGCCAGCAGTGTGGGACAGAGATTCTACGAGCAGTACTTC. It encodes CASSVGQRFYEQYF. This chain uses TRBV12-3 or TRBV12-4 with TRBJ2-7, with 7 nucleotides matching TRBD1. This CDR3 has 14 residues. Trimming at V came to 5 bases and at J to 3 bases, leaving 7 bases not matched to a gene.